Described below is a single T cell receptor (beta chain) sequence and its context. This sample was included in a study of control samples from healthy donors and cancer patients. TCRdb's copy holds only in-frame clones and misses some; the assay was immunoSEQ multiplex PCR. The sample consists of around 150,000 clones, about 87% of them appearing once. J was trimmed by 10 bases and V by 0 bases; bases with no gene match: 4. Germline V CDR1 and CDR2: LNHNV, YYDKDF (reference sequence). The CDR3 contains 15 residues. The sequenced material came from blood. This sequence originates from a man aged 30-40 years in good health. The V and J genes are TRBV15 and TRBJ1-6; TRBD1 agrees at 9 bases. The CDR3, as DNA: TGTGCCACCAGCAGAGAGGGGACAGGGTCCTCACCCCTCCACTTT. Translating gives CATSREGTGSSPLHF.